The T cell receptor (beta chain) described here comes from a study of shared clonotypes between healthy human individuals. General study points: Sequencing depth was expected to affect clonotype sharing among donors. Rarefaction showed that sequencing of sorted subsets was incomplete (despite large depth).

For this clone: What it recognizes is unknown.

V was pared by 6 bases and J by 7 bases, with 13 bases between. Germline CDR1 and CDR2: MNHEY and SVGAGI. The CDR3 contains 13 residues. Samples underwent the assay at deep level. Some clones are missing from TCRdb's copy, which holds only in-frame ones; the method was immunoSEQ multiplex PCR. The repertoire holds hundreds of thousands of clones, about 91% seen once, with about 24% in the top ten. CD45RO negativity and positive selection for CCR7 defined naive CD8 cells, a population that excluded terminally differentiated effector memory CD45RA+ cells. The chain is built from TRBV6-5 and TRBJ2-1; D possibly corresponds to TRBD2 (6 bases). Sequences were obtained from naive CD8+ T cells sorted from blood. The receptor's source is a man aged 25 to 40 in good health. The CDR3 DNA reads TGTGCCAGCAGCCAGCGGGCTTGGAATGAGCAGTTCTTC. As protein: CASSQRAWNEQFF.